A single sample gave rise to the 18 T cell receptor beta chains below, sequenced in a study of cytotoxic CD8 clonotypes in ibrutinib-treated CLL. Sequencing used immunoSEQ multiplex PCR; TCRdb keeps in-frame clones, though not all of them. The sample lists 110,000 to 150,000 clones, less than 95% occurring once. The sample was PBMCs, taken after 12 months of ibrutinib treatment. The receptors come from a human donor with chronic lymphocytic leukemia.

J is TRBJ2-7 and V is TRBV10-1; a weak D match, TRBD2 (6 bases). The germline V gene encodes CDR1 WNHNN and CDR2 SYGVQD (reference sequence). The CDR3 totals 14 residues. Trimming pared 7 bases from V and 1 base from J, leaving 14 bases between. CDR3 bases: TGCGCCAGCAAGGAGGGACCCGCGTCCTACGAGCAGTACTTC. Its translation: CASKEGPASYEQYF.

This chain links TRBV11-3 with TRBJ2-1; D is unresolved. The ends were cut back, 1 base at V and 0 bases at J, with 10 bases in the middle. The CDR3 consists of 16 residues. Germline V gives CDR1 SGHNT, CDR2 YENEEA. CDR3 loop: CASSLGGPSSYNEQFF. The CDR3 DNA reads TGTGCCAGCAGCTTAGGTGGGCCAAGCTCCTACAATGAGCAGTTCTTC.

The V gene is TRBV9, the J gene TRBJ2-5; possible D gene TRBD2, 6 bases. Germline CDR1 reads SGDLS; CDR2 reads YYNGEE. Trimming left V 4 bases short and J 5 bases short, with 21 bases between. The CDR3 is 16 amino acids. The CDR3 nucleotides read TGTGCCAGCAGCAGTGGGCGGGACTTTCGAGGGGAGACCCAGTACTTC. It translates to CASSSGRDFRGETQYF.

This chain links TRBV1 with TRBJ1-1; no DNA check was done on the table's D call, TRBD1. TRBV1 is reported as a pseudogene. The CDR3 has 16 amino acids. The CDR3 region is CTSRVLWGILNTEAFF. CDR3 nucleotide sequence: TGCACCAGCAGGGTTTTGTGGGGCATACTGAACACTGAAGCTTTCTTT.

The CDR3 here is CASSSDRDLTGELFF. CDR3 in DNA: TGTGCCAGCAGCTCCGACAGGGACCTCACCGGGGAGCTGTTTTTT. The chain couples TRBV11-3 to TRBJ2-2; 7 positions match TRBD1. The CDR3 extends over 15 amino acids. The V segment lost 4 bases and the J segment 4 bases; nucleotides outside the gene matches: 6. Germline V gene sequence: CDR1 SGHNT, CDR2 YENEEA. Variable domain in full (rest from reference TRBV11-3 and TRBJ2-2): EAGVVQSPRYKIIEKKQPVAFWCNPISGHNTLYWYLQNLGQGPELLIRYENEEAVDDSQLPKDRFSAERLKGVDSTLKIQPAELGDSAVYLCASSSDRDLTGELFFGEGSRLTVL.

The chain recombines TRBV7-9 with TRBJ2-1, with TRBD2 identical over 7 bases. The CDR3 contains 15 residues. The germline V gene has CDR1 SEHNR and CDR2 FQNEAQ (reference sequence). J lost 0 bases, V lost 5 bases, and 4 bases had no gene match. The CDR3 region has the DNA TGTGCCAGCAGCCTACTAGCGCCCTCCTACAATGAGCAGTTCTTC. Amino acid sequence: CASSLLAPSYNEQFF.

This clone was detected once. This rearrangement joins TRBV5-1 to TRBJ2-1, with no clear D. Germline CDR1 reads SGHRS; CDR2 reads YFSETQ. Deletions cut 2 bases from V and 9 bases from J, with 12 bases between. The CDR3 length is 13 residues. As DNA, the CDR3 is TGCGCCAGCAGCTTAACGGTTTTAAGTGAGCAGTTCTTC. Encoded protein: CASSLTVLSEQFF.

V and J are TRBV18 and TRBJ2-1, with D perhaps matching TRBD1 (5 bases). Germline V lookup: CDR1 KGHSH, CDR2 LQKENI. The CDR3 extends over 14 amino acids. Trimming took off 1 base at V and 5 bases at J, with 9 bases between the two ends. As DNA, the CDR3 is TGTGCCAGCTCACCACTCAGCAGGGACAATGAGCAGTTCTTC. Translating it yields CASSPLSRDNEQFF.

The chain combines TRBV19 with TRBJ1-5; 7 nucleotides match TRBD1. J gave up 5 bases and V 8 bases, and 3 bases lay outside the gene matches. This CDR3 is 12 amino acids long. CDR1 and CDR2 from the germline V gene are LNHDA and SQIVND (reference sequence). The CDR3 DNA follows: TGTGCCAGTGGGGACAGTGATCAGCCCCAGCATTTT. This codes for CASGDSDQPQHF.

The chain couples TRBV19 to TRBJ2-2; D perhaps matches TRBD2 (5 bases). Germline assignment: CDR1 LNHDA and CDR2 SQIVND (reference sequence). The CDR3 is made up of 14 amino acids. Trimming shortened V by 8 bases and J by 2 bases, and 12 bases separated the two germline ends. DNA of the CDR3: TGTGCCAGTCGGGGTGGGTCTAACACCGGGGAGCTGTTTTTT. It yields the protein CASRGGSNTGELFF.

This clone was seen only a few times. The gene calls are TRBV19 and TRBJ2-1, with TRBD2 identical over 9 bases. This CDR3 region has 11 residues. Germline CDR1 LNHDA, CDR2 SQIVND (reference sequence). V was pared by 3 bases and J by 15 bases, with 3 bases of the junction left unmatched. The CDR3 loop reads CASSIKGLAFF. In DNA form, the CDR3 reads TGTGCCAGTAGTATCAAGGGACTAGCGTTCTTC. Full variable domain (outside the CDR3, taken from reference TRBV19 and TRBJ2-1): DGGITQSPKYLFRKEGQNVTLSCEQNLNHDAMYWYRQDPGQGLRLIYYSQIVNDFQKGDIAEGYSVSREKKESFPLTVTSAQKNPTAFYLCASSIKGLAFFGPGTRLTVL.

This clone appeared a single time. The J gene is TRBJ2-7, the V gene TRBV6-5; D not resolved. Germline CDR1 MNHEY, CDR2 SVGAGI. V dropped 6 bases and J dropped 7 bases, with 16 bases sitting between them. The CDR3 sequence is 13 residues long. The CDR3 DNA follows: TGTGCCAGCAGGATAAAGGGAAACACAGAGCAGTACTTC. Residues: CASRIKGNTEQYF.

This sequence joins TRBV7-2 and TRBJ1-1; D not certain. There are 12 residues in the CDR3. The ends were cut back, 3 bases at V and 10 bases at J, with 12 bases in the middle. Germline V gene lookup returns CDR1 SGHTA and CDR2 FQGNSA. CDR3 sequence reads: CASSFESLVAFF. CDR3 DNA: TGTGCCAGCAGCTTTGAAAGTCTGGTAGCTTTCTTT.

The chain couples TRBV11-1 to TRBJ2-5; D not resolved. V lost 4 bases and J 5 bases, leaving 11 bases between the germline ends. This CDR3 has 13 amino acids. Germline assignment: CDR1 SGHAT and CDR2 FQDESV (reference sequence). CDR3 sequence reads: CASSSELGETQYF. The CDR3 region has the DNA TGTGCCAGCAGCTCCGAGCTTGGCGAGACCCAGTACTTC. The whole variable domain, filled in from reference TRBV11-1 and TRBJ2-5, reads EAEVAQSPRYKITEKSQAVAFWCDPISGHATLYWYRQILGQGPELLVQFQDESVVDDSQLPKDRFSAERLKGVDSTLKIQPAELGDSAMYLCASSSELGETQYFGPGTRLLVL.

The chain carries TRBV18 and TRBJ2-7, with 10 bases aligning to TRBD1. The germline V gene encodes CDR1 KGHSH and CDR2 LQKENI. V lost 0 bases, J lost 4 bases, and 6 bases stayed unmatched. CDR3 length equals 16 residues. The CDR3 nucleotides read TGTGCCAGCTCACCACCGGGACAGGGGCTCGGGTACGAGCAGTACTTC. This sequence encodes CASSPPGQGLGYEQYF.

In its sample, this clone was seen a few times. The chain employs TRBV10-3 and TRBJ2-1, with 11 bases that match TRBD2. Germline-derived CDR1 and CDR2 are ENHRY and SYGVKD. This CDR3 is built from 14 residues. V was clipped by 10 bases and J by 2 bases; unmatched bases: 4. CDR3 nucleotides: TGTGCCACACTAGCGGGAGTTACCTACAATGAGCAGTTCTTC. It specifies CATLAGVTYNEQFF.

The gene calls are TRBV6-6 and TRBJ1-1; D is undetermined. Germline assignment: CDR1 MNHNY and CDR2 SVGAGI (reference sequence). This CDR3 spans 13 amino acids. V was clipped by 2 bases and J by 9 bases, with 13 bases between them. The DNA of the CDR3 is TGTGCCAGCAGTTACGGCGGATTGAACCAAGCTTTCTTT. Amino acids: CASSYGGLNQAFF.

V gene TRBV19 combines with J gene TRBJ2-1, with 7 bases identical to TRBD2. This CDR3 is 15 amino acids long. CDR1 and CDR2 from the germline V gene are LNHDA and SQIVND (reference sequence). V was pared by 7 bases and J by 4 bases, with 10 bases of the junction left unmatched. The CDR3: CASTPRGDGYNEQFF. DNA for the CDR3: TGTGCCAGTACCCCTCGGGGGGACGGATACAATGAGCAGTTCTTC.